Sequencing of this T cell receptor beta chain was carried out in a study of blood T cells in healthy people across ages. Primers used in a second PCR of roughly 6 to 11 cycles were a sample-barcoded 5' primer and a J-beta primer mix. Each cDNA molecule was tagged by a template-switch adaptor that had 12 random nucleotides. TCRdb re-called the 5' RACE reads through MiXCR, storing one row per CDR3 protein. The sample yields hundreds of thousands of distinct CDR3 sequences, 44% seen once. Trimming took off 6 bases at V and 10 bases at J, with 9 bases between the two ends. This CDR3 contains 10 residues.

This receptor was identified in a man in his fifties or sixties in good health. The sequenced sample consisted of blood. The V and J genes are TRBV12-3 or TRBV12-4 and TRBJ1-1; D is perhaps TRBD1 (6 bases). This CDR3 is CASSEGGAFF. The CDR3 DNA reads as TGTGCCAGCAGCGAGGGGGGAGCTTTCTTT.